The 7 T cell receptor beta chains listed next were all sequenced from one sample in a study of T cells after yellow fever vaccination. Using its own MiXCR run on the 5' RACE reads, TCRdb lists one record per CDR3 protein. The repertoire consists of 100,000 to 150,000 distinct CDR3 sequences, with more than 6% occurring once and the leading ten covering approximately 2.7%. The source material was CD4+ T cells sorted from PBMCs, sampled about 10 days after the first yellow fever vaccination. Every receptor here comes from a man aged 18 to 35 who received the YFV17D yellow fever vaccine.

About this clonotype itself: Since a far larger clone is one base different, this is likely a read error. The J gene is TRBJ1-5, the V gene TRBV6-2 or TRBV6-3, with 8 bases aligning to TRBD1. The CDR3 has 12 amino acids. Germline CDR1 MNHEY, CDR2 SVGEGT. CDR3 sequence reads: CASTYRGQPQHF. The CDR3 DNA sequence: TGTGCCAGCACTTACAGGGGGCAGCCCCAGCATTTT.

This clonotype was detected many times. The genes are TRBV5-6 and TRBJ2-5; D may be TRBD2 (5 bases). This CDR3 comprises 13 residues. Looked up from germline, CDR1 is SGHDT and CDR2 is YYEEEE. V was cut by 3 bases and J by 5 bases, with 11 bases left in between. CDR3 bases: TGTGCCAGCAGCTCTCTAGCTGCCGAGACCCAGTACTTC. Translated: CASSSLAAETQYF.

This clonotype came up many times. The CDR3 spells CASSLLGAAPNTEAFF. CDR3 sequence (DNA): TGTGCCAGCAGTTTATTGGGCGCGGCCCCAAACACTGAAGCTTTCTTT. The chain links TRBV12-3 or TRBV12-4 to TRBJ1-1; D remains unclear. Trimming took off 2 bases at V and 2 bases at J, with 15 bases between the two ends. The CDR3 contains 16 residues.

This clonotype came up many times. This chain uses TRBV2 with TRBJ1-1, with D maybe TRBD1 (6 bases). Trimming shortened V by 5 bases and J by 8 bases, and 9 bases separated the two germline ends. The CDR3 length is 11 residues. CDR1 and CDR2 (germline): SNHLY, FYNNEI. The DNA for the CDR3 is TGTGCCAGCAGTTACGACAGGGAAGCTTTCTTT. It encodes CASSYDREAFF.

This clonotype was observed a few times. The chain is built from TRBV7-2 and TRBJ2-3; D is ambiguous. The ends were cut back, 1 base at V and 2 bases at J, with 7 bases in the middle. Germline CDR1 reads SGHTA; CDR2 reads FQGNSA. The CDR3 has 14 residues. CDR3 in amino acids: CASSLEINTDTQYF. In DNA form, the CDR3 reads TGTGCCAGCAGCTTAGAGATAAACACAGATACGCAGTATTTT.

This clonotype was picked up a small number of times. V usage is TRBV7-8 and J usage is TRBJ2-3; 9 bases fit TRBD1. The CDR3 sequence is 14 residues long. Germline V gene sequence: CDR1 SGHVS, CDR2 FQNEAQ. The V and J ends lost 6 bases and 4 bases, in that order; junction bases with no gene match: 5. This CDR3 is CASRGDRDADTQYF. The CDR3 nucleotides read TGTGCCAGCAGGGGGGACAGGGATGCAGATACGCAGTATTTT.

This clonotype was recorded at least ten times. The gene calls are TRBV20-1 and TRBJ2-3, with 10 bases matching TRBD2. This CDR3 contains 14 residues. The junction had 4 bases not matched to a gene; V was cut back by 6 bases and J by 1 base. Germline CDR1 reads DFQATT; CDR2 reads SNEGSKA (reference sequence). The CDR3 DNA follows: TGCAGTGCCCACGGGACTAGCGGCACAGATACGCAGTATTTT. Its protein product is CSAHGTSGTDTQYF.